A single sample is the source of the 26 T cell receptor beta chains below, sequenced in a study of CD8 T cells in ankylosing spondylitis (dated by TCRdb to 2016 to 2017). The method behind the library was 5' RACE. Sequencing instrument: Illumina HiSeq 2500. The public reads were run again by TCRdb, first through fastp at Q25 and then through MiXCR, and only productive beta chains were kept. Merged by CDR3 protein, the rows form single entries marked with the most common genes and DNA. This sample holds approximately 42,000 distinct CDR3 sequences; just under 4% were observed only once. Around 3.6% of the sample is taken by the ten largest. Sequencing was performed on blood, either unsorted or a sorted T cell fraction (not recorded which). The receptors shown here come from a female donor with ankylosing spondylitis or in good health (not recorded which).

By sample fraction, this clonotype is medium-sized. The chain carries TRBV9 and TRBJ1-3; maybe TRBD1 (5 bases). CDR1 SGDLS and CDR2 YYNGEE come from the germline V gene. V lost 7 bases to trimming and J lost 0 bases, with 11 bases between them. The CDR3 runs to 14 residues. The CDR3 DNA reads TGTGCCAGCGCGGGACGGATCTCTGGAAACACCATATATTTT. This codes for CASAGRISGNTIYF.

The table lists this clonotype with many counts. The J gene is TRBJ2-1, the V gene TRBV9; D is perhaps TRBD1 or TRBD2 (6 bases each). The CDR3 length is 16 residues. Looked up from germline, CDR1 is SGDLS and CDR2 is YYNGEE. V lost 4 bases and J lost 2, with 16 bases in between. The CDR3 sequence is CASSPRGTSAYNEQFF. For the CDR3, the DNA is TGTGCCAGCAGCCCTCGCGGGACATCCGCCTACAATGAGCAGTTCTTC.

This clonotype was found many times. The chain carries TRBV9 and TRBJ2-1; D gene unclear. The V gene lost 3 bases and the J gene lost 2 bases, with 12 bases spanning the gap. Germline V gene data show CDR1 as SGDLS and CDR2 as YYNGEE. The CDR3 contains 15 residues. The DNA of the CDR3 is TGTGCCAGCAGCGCAATCCTGTCACCCTACAATGAGCAGTTCTTC. Translated, it gives CASSAILSPYNEQFF.

This clonotype has at least ten counts. The J gene is TRBJ2-3, the V gene TRBV9, with TRBD2 matching 10 bases. CDR1 SGDLS and CDR2 YYNGEE come from the germline V gene. V gave up 4 bases and J gave up 4 bases; unmatched junction bases: 6. The CDR3 has 15 amino acids. CDR3 residues: CASSPPSGGPDTQYF. The CDR3 DNA sequence: TGTGCCAGCAGCCCACCTAGCGGGGGTCCAGATACGCAGTATTTT.

This clonotype appeared many times. V usage is TRBV9 and J usage is TRBJ1-2; weak D call: TRBD1 (5 bases). The length of the CDR3 is 13 residues. V lost 0 bases and J lost 8, with 11 bases in between. In germline, CDR1 is SGDLS, CDR2 YYNGEE. This chain's CDR3 is CASSVAGGDGYTF. As DNA, the CDR3 is TGTGCCAGCAGCGTAGCTGGGGGGGACGGCTACACCTTC.

This clonotype was seen at least ten times. The chain has TRBV9 and TRBJ2-2, with TRBD2 matching 8 bases. The CDR3 consists of 19 residues. From germline, CDR1 is SGDLS and CDR2 YYNGEE. J gave up 1 base and V 0 bases, and 11 bases lay outside the gene matches. CDR3 DNA: TGTGCCAGCAGCGTAGTAGGAGCTAGCGGGTACTTGAACACCGGGGAGCTGTTTTTT. As protein: CASSVVGASGYLNTGELFF.

This clonotype has a count of ten or more. The CDR3 DNA is TGTGCCAGCAGCGTAGCCCCAGGGGCGGATACGCAGTATTTT. This sequence encodes CASSVAPGADTQYF. The chain is built from TRBV9 and TRBJ2-3; tentatively, D is TRBD1 (6 bases). CDR1 is SGDLS and CDR2 is YYNGEE in the germline V gene. This CDR3 is built from 14 residues. The germline V and J ends were trimmed by 0 bases and 6 bases, with 11 bases remaining between them.

By sample share, this clonotype is medium-sized. This chain connects TRBV9 to TRBJ1-1; 8 positions agree with TRBD1. The V and J ends lost 4 bases and 4 bases, in that order; junction bases with no gene match: 18. The CDR3 sequence is 18 residues long. CDR1 and CDR2 from the germline V gene are SGDLS and YYNGEE. This chain's CDR3 is CASSPLGTGLFPGTEAFF. The CDR3 bases are TGTGCCAGCAGCCCTCTAGGGACAGGTCTCTTTCCTGGCACTGAAGCTTTCTTT.

At least ten counts were recorded for this clonotype. J is TRBJ1-6 and V is TRBV9, with 9 bases identical to TRBD1. V gave up 4 bases and J gave up 7 bases; unmatched junction bases: 9. Germline CDR1 is SGDLS and CDR2 is YYNGEE. The CDR3 runs to 16 residues. Here the CDR3 DNA reads TGTGCCAGCAGCACATCACAGGGGGCGGGGAATTCACCCCTCCACTTT. It is translated as CASSTSQGAGNSPLHF. Using reference TRBV9 and TRBJ1-6 for the parts outside the CDR3, the full variable domain is DSGVTQTPKHLITATGQRVTLRCSPRSGDLSVYWYQQSLDQGLQFLIQYYNGEERAKGNILERFSAQQFPDLHSELNLSSLELGDSALYFCASSTSQGAGNSPLHFGNGTRLTVT.

This clonotype was observed at least ten times. V and J are TRBV9 and TRBJ1-1; D is ambiguous. V lost 2 bases to trimming and J lost 3 bases, with 14 bases between them. The germline CDR1 and CDR2 sequences are SGDLS and YYNGEE. The CDR3 is made up of 15 amino acids. CDR3 in amino acids: CASSVGGRMDTEAFF. CDR3 in DNA: TGTGCCAGCAGCGTGGGAGGCAGAATGGACACTGAAGCTTTCTTT.

This clonotype has at least ten counts. The chain is built from TRBV9 and TRBJ1-1; tentative D call: TRBD1 (6 bases). CDR1 is SGDLS, CDR2 YYNGEE, per germline. Trimming stripped 5 bases from V and 3 bases from J, with 23 bases between. CDR3 length equals 17 residues. The CDR3 region has the DNA TGTGCCAGCAGTTATTCACAGGGAGGATATCGGGACACTGAAGCTTTCTTT. Residues: CASSYSQGGYRDTEAFF.

This clonotype has a count of ten or more. The rearrangement uses TRBV9 and TRBJ2-1; 7 nucleotides align to TRBD2. Germline-derived CDR1 and CDR2 are SGDLS and YYNGEE. V lost 2 bases, J lost 9 bases, and 5 bases stayed unmatched. This CDR3 spans 13 amino acids. CDR3 region: CASSVRLASEQFF. In DNA form, the CDR3 reads TGTGCCAGCAGCGTGAGACTAGCCAGTGAGCAGTTCTTC.

This clonotype was seen at least ten times. This sequence joins TRBV9 and TRBJ2-3; 16 bases agree with TRBD2. CDR3 length: 21 residues. V shed 1 base and J 3 bases; nucleotides not matched to a gene: 14. The germline V gene encodes CDR1 SGDLS and CDR2 YYNGEE. The CDR3 DNA reads TGTGCCAGCAGCGTACCCGGGACTAGCGGGGGGGCCGTTCTTTGTACAGATACGCAGTATTTT. It translates to CASSVPGTSGGAVLCTDTQYF.

This clonotype was counted ten times or more. The chain links TRBV9 to TRBJ2-1; D assignment may be TRBD1 or TRBD2 (5 bases each). CDR3 length: 16 residues. Per germline, CDR1 SGDLS and CDR2 YYNGEE. V was shortened by 0 bases and J by 3 bases, with 13 bases between the two germline ends. The DNA for the CDR3 is TGTGCCAGCAGCGTAGGTTCGGGACGGGACTACAATGAGCAGTTCTTC. It translates to CASSVGSGRDYNEQFF.

This clonotype came up many times. The CDR3 protein is CASSPTEIYGYTF. In nucleotides, the CDR3 is TGTGCCAGCAGCCCGACAGAAATCTATGGCTACACCTTC. The J gene is TRBJ1-2, the V gene TRBV9; TRBD1 might be the D (5 bases). Germline lookup yields CDR1 SGDLS and CDR2 YYNGEE. Trimming stripped 4 bases from V and 4 bases from J, with 11 bases between. This CDR3 region has 13 residues.

V and J are TRBV9 and TRBJ2-3, with TRBD2 identical over 12 bases. The CDR3 spans 15 residues. Trimming at V came to 4 bases and at J to 3 bases, leaving 3 bases not matched to a gene. Germline V gene lookup returns CDR1 SGDLS and CDR2 YYNGEE. The CDR3 nucleotides are TGTGCCAGCAGCATCGGACTAGCGGGGACAGATACGCAGTATTTT. This gives the protein CASSIGLAGTDTQYF.

This clonotype has at least ten counts. DNA of the CDR3: TGTGCCGCAAAGTGGAGGGTGAACACTGAAGCTTTCTTT. Translated, it gives CAAKWRVNTEAFF. The rearrangement uses TRBV7-3 and TRBJ1-1; D call uncertain. Per germline, CDR1 SGHTA and CDR2 FQGTGA. The CDR3 is 13 amino acids. Trimming took off 11 bases at V and 0 bases at J, with 13 bases between the two ends.

This clonotype was counted ten times or more. The V call is TRBV9, the J call TRBJ2-2; possibly TRBD1 or TRBD2 for D (5 bases each). Germline CDR1 and CDR2: SGDLS and YYNGEE. This CDR3 region has 16 residues. With 3 bases removed from V and 1 base from J, the gap between germline ends came to 13 bases. The chain's CDR3 is CASSAHTGRNTGELFF. Here the CDR3 DNA reads TGTGCCAGCAGCGCGCACACGGGACGGAACACCGGGGAGCTGTTTTTT.

In this sample, this clonotype turned up many times. V gene TRBV9 combines with J gene TRBJ2-1; D may be TRBD2 (5 bases). The length of the CDR3 is 13 residues. From germline, CDR1 is SGDLS and CDR2 YYNGEE. V gave up 3 bases and J gave up 6 bases, with 10 bases separating them. CDR3 protein: CASSGTLFNEQFF. The CDR3 region has the DNA TGTGCCAGCAGCGGGACTTTATTCAATGAGCAGTTCTTC.

This clonotype has at least ten counts. The rearrangement joins TRBV9 to TRBJ2-1; the match to TRBD2 covers 8 bases. The CDR3 consists of 15 residues. Germline CDR1 SGDLS, CDR2 YYNGEE. J was trimmed by 7 bases and V by 0 bases; bases with no gene match: 6. For the CDR3, the DNA is TGTGCCAGCAGCGTAGCCGGCGGGGGGAATAATGAGCAGTTCTTC. Its protein is CASSVAGGGNNEQFF.

This clonotype was found many times. The J gene is TRBJ1-2, the V gene TRBV9; 7 bases fit TRBD1. Germline CDR1 reads SGDLS; CDR2 reads YYNGEE. J gave up 8 bases and V 0 bases, and 4 bases lay outside the gene matches. The CDR3 is made up of 13 amino acids. The CDR3 DNA reads as TGTGCCAGCAGCGTAGACCTCAGGGGGGGCTACACCTTC. Translated: CASSVDLRGGYTF.

This clonotype was recorded at least ten times. V gene TRBV9 combines with J gene TRBJ2-7; TRBD2 aligns across 11 bases. Per germline, CDR1 SGDLS and CDR2 YYNGEE. The J segment lost 3 bases and the V segment lost 0 bases, leaving 8 bases of the junction unmatched. CDR3 length equals 17 residues. The CDR3 region is CASSVGGSGGAVYEQYF. The CDR3 bases are TGTGCCAGCAGCGTAGGAGGTAGCGGGGGGGCCGTCTACGAGCAGTACTTC.

The V gene is TRBV9, the J gene TRBJ2-7; D call uncertain. V shed 0 bases and J shed 3 bases, with 10 bases lying between them. Germline values: CDR1 SGDLS, CDR2 YYNGEE. CDR3 size: 14 residues. The CDR3 coding sequence is TGTGCCAGCAGCGTAGATAGCCAGCGCTACGAGCAGTACTTC. Translated: CASSVDSQRYEQYF.

This clonotype was counted at least ten times. This chain connects TRBV9 to TRBJ2-7; 12 bases align to TRBD2. Looked up from germline, CDR1 is SGDLS and CDR2 is YYNGEE. V gave up 4 bases and J gave up 4 bases; unmatched junction bases: 6. The CDR3 is 15 amino acids. As DNA, the CDR3 is TGTGCCAGCAGCAGACGACTAGCGGGGGAATACGAGCAGTACTTC. It encodes CASSRRLAGEYEQYF.

This clonotype was observed a few times. The J gene is TRBJ1-2, the V gene TRBV9, with TRBD1 matching 9 bases. Germline values: CDR1 SGDLS, CDR2 YYNGEE. Trimming cost V 4 bases and J 3 bases; bases outside gene matches: 7. This CDR3 has 15 residues. CDR3 in DNA: TGTGCCAGCAGCTTAACCGGACAGGGGTACTATGGCTACACCTTC. It translates to CASSLTGQGYYGYTF.

This clonotype was seen repeatedly, ten times or more. The chain has TRBV9 and TRBJ1-2; 10 positions match TRBD1. CDR3 size: 16 residues. CDR1 SGDLS and CDR2 YYNGEE come from the germline V gene. Trimming took 3 bases from V and 0 from J; bases not matched to a gene: 5. CDR3 sequence: CASSAGQGVPNYGYTF. The CDR3 DNA is TGTGCCAGCAGCGCCGGACAGGGGGTTCCTAACTATGGCTACACCTTC.